The count of the clone carrying this T cell receptor beta chain is one. This sample stems from a study of blood T cell repertoires in COVID-19. V was shortened by 4 bases and J by 7 bases, with 11 bases between the two germline ends. Germline CDR1 reads WSHSY; CDR2 reads SAAADI. The CDR3 sequence is 13 residues long. TCRdb's copy holds only in-frame clones and misses some; the assay was immunoSEQ multiplex PCR. This sample has 45,000 to 65,000 clones, with roughly 79% found just once. This chain links TRBV10-2 with TRBJ1-5; the D gene is possibly TRBD1 (5 bases). The TCR sequence derives from a woman aged 55 to 70 with acute or convalescent COVID-19. Specimen: peripheral blood. CDR3 in amino acids: CASSGQGGQPQHF. In DNA, the CDR3 is TGCGCCAGCAGTGGGCAGGGTGGGCAGCCCCAGCATTTT.